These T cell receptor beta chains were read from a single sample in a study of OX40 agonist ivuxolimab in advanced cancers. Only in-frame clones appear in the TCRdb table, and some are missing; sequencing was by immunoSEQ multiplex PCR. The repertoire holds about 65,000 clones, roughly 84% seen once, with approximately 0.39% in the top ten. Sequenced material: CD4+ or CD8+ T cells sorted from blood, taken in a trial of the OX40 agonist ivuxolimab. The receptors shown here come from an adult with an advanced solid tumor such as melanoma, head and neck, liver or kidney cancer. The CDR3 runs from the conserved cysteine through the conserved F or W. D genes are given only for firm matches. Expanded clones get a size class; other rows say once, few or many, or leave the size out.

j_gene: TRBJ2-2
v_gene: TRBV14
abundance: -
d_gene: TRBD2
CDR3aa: CASSPGGASGNTGELFF
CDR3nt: TGTGCCAGCAGCCCCGGGGGGGCTAGCGGGAACACCGGGGAGCTGTTTTTT

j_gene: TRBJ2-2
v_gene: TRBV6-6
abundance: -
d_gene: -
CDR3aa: CASIQAISTGELFF
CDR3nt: TGTGCCAGCATACAAGCCATTAGCACCGGGGAGCTGTTTTTT

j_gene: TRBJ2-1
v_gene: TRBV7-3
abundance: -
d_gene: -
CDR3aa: CASSIDTYNEQFF
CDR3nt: TGTGCCAGCAGCATCGACACGTACAATGAGCAGTTCTTC

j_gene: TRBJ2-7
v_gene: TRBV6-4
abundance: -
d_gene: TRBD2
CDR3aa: CASSETSGGDTSREQYF
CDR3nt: TGTGCCAGCAGTGAGACTAGCGGGGGGGATACGTCGCGGGAGCAGTACTTC

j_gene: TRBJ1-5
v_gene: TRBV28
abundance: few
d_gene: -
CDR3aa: CASSFLGPGVPQHF
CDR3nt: TGTGCCAGCAGTTTCTTGGGCCCCGGCGTGCCCCAGCATTTT

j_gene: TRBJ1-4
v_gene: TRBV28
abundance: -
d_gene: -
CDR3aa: CASKFIGGRLFF
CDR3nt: TGTGCCAGCAAGTTTATTGGGGGTCGACTGTTTTTT

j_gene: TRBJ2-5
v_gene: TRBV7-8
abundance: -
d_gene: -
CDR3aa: CASSSTPGRGLETQYF
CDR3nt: TGTGCCAGCAGCTCGACACCGGGGCGCGGGCTTGAGACCCAGTACTTC

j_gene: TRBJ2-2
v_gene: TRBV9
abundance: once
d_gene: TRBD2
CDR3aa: CASSREEVVLAGDNTGELFF
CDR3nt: TGTGCCAGCAGCCGCGAAGAAGTTGTACTAGCGGGAGATAACACCGGGGAGCTGTTTTTT

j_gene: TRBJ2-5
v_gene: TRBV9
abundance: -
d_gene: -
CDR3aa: CASSAGGEETQYF
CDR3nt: TGTGCCAGCAGCGCGGGTGGGGAAGAGACCCAGTACTTC

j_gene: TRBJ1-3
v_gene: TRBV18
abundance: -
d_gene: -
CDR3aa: CASSPGTTGNTIYF
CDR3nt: TGTGCCAGCTCACCTGGGACGACTGGAAACACCATATATTTT

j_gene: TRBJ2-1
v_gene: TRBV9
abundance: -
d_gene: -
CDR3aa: CASSVRTFRDSQFF
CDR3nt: TGTGCCAGCAGCGTCCGCACTTTCCGGGACTCACAGTTCTTC

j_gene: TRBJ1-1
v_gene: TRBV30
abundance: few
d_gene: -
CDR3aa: CAWTRTALNTEAFF
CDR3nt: TGTGCCTGGACCCGGACGGCTTTGAACACTGAAGCTTTCTTT

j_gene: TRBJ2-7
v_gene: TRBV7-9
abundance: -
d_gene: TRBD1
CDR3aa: CASRPGTASYEQYF
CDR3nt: TGTGCCAGCAGACCCGGGACAGCCTCCTACGAGCAGTACTTC

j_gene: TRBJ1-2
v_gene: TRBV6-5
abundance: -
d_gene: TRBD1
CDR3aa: CASSQYRGGSYGYTF
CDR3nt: TGTGCCAGCAGTCAATACAGGGGAGGATCCTATGGCTACACCTTC

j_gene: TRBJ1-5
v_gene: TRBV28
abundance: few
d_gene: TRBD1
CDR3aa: CASSFRQGSNQPQHF
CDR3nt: TGTGCCAGCAGTTTCAGACAGGGTAGCAATCAGCCCCAGCATTTT

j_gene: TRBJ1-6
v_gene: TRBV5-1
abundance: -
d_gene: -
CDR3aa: CASSFFSPARGGGRSPLHF
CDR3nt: TGCGCCAGCAGCTTTTTTTCCCCCGCTAGGGGAGGCGGGCGTTCACCCCTCCACTTT

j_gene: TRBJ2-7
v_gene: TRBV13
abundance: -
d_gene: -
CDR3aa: CASSPTVFGGSYEQYF
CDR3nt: TGTGCCAGCAGCCCTACAGTATTCGGAGGGTCCTACGAGCAGTACTTC

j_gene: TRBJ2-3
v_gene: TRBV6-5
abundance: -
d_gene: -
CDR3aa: CASSYSSSNTQYF
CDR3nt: TGTGCCAGCAGTTACTCGAGTAGCAATACGCAGTATTTT

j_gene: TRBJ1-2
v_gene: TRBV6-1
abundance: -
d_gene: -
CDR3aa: CASSEGGGRSGYTF
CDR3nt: TGTGCCAGCAGTGAAGGGGGGGGGCGGAGTGGCTACACCTTC

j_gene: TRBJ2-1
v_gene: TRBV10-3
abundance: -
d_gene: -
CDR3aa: CAISESPHEQFF
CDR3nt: TGTGCCATCAGTGAGTCGCCCCATGAGCAGTTCTTC

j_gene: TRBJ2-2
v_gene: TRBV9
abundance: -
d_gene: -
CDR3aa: CASSHPGEAGELFF
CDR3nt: TGTGCCAGCAGCCACCCTGGAGAGGCCGGGGAGCTGTTTTTT

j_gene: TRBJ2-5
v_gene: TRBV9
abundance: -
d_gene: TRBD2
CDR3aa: CASSVDPEERGVETQYF
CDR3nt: TGTGCCAGCAGCGTAGATCCCGAGGAGCGGGGGGTAGAGACCCAGTACTTC

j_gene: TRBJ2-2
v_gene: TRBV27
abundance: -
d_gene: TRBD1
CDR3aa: CASSLPLQGARGELFF
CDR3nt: TGTGCCAGCAGTCTCCCTTTACAGGGGGCGCGCGGGGAGCTGTTTTTT

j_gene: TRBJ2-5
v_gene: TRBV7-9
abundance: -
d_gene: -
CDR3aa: CASTPGEALYF
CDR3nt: TGTGCCAGCACCCCGGGGGAGGCGTTATACTTC

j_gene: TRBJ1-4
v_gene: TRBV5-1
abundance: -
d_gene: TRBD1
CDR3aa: CASSLTGGSGEKLFF
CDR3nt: TGCGCCAGCAGCCTGACAGGGGGTAGCGGTGAAAAACTGTTTTTT

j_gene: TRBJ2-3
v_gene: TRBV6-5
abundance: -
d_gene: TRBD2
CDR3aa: CASRIAGAPTDTQYF
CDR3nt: TGTGCCAGCAGAATAGCGGGAGCGCCCACAGATACGCAGTATTTT

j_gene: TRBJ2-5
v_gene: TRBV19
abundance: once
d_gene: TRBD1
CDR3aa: CASSPGTGETQYF
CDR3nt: TGTGCCAGTAGTCCGGGGACAGGGGAGACCCAGTACTTC

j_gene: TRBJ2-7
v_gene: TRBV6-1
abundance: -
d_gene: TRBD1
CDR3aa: CASSAGTGPSYEQYF
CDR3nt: TGTGCCAGCAGTGCGGGGACAGGGCCCTCCTACGAGCAGTACTTC

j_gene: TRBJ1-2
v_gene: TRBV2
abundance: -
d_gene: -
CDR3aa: CASRRDKRGGYTF
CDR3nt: TGTGCCAGCAGACGGGACAAGAGGGGTGGCTACACCTTC

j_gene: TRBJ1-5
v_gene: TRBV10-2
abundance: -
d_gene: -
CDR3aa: CATGTGNQPQHF
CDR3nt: TGCGCCACCGGGACGGGTAATCAGCCCCAGCATTTT

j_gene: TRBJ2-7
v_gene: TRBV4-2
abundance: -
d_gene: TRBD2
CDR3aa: CASSQDLAGASYEQYF
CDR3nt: TGTGCCAGCAGCCAGGACCTAGCGGGGGCCTCCTACGAGCAGTACTTC

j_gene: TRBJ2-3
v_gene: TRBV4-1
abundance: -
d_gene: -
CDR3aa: CASSQDLLGASTDTQYF
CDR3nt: TGCGCCAGCAGCCAAGATCTCCTAGGGGCCAGCACAGATACGCAGTATTTT

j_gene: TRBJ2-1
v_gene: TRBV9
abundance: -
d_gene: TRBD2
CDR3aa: CASSVVAGDSYNEQFF
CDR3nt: TGTGCCAGCAGCGTGGTAGCGGGGGACTCCTACAATGAGCAGTTCTTC

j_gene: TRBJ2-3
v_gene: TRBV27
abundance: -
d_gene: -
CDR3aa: CASSVPGTDTQYF
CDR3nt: TGTGCCAGCAGTGTGCCGGGTACAGATACGCAGTATTTT

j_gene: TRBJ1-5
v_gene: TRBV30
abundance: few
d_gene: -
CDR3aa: CAWSGGLNQPQHF
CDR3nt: TGTGCCTGGAGCGGGGGGCTTAATCAGCCCCAGCATTTT

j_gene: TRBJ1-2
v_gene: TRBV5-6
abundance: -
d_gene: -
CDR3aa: CASSSRLGSTGHIYGYTF
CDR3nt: TGTGCCAGCAGCTCAAGACTGGGGTCAACGGGACATATCTATGGCTACACCTTC

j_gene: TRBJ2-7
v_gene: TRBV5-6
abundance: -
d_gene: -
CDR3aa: CASSMTGSYEQYF
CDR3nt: TGTGCCAGCAGCATGACGGGCTCCTACGAGCAGTACTTC

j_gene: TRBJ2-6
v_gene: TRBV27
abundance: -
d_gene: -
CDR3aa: CASRQNSGANVLTF
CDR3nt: TGTGCCAGTAGACAGAACTCTGGGGCCAACGTCCTGACTTTC

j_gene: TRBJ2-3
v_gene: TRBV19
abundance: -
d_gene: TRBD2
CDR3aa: CASKKGSGGPTDTQYF
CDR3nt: TGTGCCAGTAAGAAAGGAAGCGGGGGGCCCACAGATACGCAGTATTTT

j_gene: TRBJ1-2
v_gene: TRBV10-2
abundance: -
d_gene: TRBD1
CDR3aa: CASSEPTGGDYGYTF
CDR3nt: TGCGCCAGCAGCGAACCGACAGGGGGCGACTATGGCTACACCTTC

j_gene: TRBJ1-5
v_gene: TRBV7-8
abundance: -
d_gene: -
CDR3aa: CASSSTGGNQPQHF
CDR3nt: TGTGCCAGCAGCTCCACAGGTGGAAATCAGCCCCAGCATTTT

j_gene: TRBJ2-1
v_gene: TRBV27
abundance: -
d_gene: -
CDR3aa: CASSYPGLTHNEQFF
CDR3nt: TGTGCCAGCAGTTACCCGGGACTTACCCACAATGAGCAGTTCTTC

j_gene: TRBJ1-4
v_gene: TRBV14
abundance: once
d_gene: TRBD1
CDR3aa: CASSLVGTGNNEKLFF
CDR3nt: TGTGCCAGCAGCCTCGTGGGGACAGGGAATAATGAAAAACTGTTTTTT